This TCR beta chain comes out of a study of blood T cell repertoires in COVID-19. On the study more broadly: Sources were T cells, B-cell-depleted T cells, or PBMCs; the material itself was cDNA or gDNA.

Germline V gene lookup returns CDR1 LGHDT and CDR2 YNNKEL (reference sequence). The ends were cut back, 4 bases at V and 0 bases at J, with 16 bases in the middle. The CDR3 is 17 amino acids. At least ten counts were recorded for this clone. Participants, about 18 to 95 years old, spanned more than 20 US areas. Participants' own reports of clinical history determined their cohort assignment. Method: immunoSEQ multiplex PCR; TCRdb's copy keeps in-frame clones and lacks some. The repertoire has 200,000 or so clones, approximately 80% of them found once; the top ten carry 7% to 8.5%. J is TRBJ2-1 and V is TRBV3-1 (or the pseudogene TRBV3-2); D is possibly TRBD1 (6 bases). The TCR was taken from a middle-aged woman with acute COVID-19. The specimen was PBMCs or T cells enriched from blood (not recorded which). The CDR3 reads CASSPRLLGASYNEQFF. DNA for the CDR3: TGTGCCAGCAGCCCACGTTTGTTGGGGGCCTCCTACAATGAGCAGTTCTTC.